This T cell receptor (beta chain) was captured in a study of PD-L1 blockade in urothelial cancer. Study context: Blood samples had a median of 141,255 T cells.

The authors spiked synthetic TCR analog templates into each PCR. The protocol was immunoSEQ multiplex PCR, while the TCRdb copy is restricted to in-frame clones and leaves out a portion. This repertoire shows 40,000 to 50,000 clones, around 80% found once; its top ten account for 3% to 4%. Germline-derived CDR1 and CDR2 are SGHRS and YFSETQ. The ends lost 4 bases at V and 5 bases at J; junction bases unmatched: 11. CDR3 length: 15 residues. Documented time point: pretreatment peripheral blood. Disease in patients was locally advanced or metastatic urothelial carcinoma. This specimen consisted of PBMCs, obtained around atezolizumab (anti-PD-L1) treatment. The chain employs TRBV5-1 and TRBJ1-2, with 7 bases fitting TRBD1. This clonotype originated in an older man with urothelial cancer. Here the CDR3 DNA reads TGCGCCAGCAGCCCAACGACAGGGTTTGGGTATGGCTACACCTTC. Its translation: CASSPTTGFGYGYTF.